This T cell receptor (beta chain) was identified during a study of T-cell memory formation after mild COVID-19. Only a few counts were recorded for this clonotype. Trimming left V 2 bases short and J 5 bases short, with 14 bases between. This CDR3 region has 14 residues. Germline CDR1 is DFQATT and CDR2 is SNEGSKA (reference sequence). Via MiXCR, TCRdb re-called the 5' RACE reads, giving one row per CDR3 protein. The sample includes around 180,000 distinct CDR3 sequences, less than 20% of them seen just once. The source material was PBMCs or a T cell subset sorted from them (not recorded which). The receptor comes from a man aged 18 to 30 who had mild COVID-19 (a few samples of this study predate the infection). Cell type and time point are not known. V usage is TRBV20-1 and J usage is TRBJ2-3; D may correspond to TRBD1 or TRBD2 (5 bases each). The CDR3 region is CSARNPGAGDTQYF. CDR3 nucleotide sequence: TGCAGTGCTAGAAACCCCGGGGCCGGAGATACGCAGTATTTT.